The T cell receptor (beta chain) described here comes from a study of tissue T cells after allogeneic stem cell transplantation. Study-level findings and limits: Tissue-detected TCR repertoire was only partly captured by blood and spleen T cells.

Noted time point: mouse harvest day 14 after allogeneic transplant. Each mouse received 10^7 T-cell-depleted marrow cells plus 10^6 splenic CD5+ T cells by tail vein. CDR3 length equals 13 residues. Germline V gives CDR1 KGHPV, CDR2 FQNQEV (reference sequence). V was shortened by 0 bases and J by 3 bases, with 6 bases between the two germline ends. In the case of this clone: Its target is unknown. Gene names and germline match the mouse. The CDR3 is cut off 1 residue early in the read; its end comes from the germline J gene.

TCRdb keeps only in-frame clones here, not all; method: immunoSEQ multiplex PCR. The profile covers more than 6,000 clones, with approximately 34% appearing a single time and approximately 6% taken by the ten largest. The sequence came from a female BALB/c mouse given C57BL/6 T cells with graft-versus-host disease after an allogeneic hematopoietic cell transplant. The V and J genes are TRBV26 and TRBJ2-7, with D uncertain. The source material was skin. CDR3 bases read: TGTGCCAGCAGTCTGTCGCAGGTCTATGAACAGTAC. Translated: CASSLSQVYEQY. The whole CDR3 protein reads CASSLSQVYEQYF.